What follows are 7 T cell receptor beta chains derived from one specimen sequenced in a study of blood T cell repertoires in COVID-19. This table comes from immunoSEQ multiplex PCR, and its TCRdb copy is limited to in-frame clones, with some not included. The repertoire consists of 250,000 or so clones, with around 85% occurring once and the leading ten covering 6.2%. The sequencing input was peripheral blood. The source of these receptors is a man between 60 and 75 years old with acute or convalescent COVID-19.

V and J are TRBV6-5 and TRBJ1-4; TRBD1 might be the D (5 bases). Germline V gene sequence: CDR1 MNHEY, CDR2 SVGAGI. This CDR3 has 14 amino acids. Trimming left V 4 bases short and J 7 bases short, with 13 bases between. The CDR3 sequence: CASSLDRRGEKLFF. CDR3 nucleotides: TGTGCCAGCAGTTTAGACCGTAGGGGTGAAAAACTGTTTTTT.

The chain couples TRBV10-3 to TRBJ2-7, with TRBD1 matching 8 bases. The CDR3 has 15 amino acids. V lost 2 bases and J lost 0; bases outside the gene matches: 3. Per germline, CDR1 ENHRY and CDR2 SYGVKD. The CDR3 coding sequence is TGTGCCATCAGTGAGCGGGGACAGGACTCCTACGAGCAGTACTTC. Translating it yields CAISERGQDSYEQYF.

This clone was counted once. The gene calls are TRBV9 and TRBJ2-1; TRBD2 aligns across 11 bases. The CDR3 runs to 17 residues. Germline V gene data show CDR1 as SGDLS and CDR2 as YYNGEE. The V segment lost 4 bases and the J segment 10 bases; nucleotides outside the gene matches: 16. Written as DNA, the CDR3 is TGTGCCAGCAGCCCCCATGGAGGGACTAGCGGCGTTCGGGAGCAGTTCTTC. It translates to CASSPHGGTSGVREQFF. Using reference TRBV9 and TRBJ2-1 for the parts outside the CDR3, the full variable domain is DSGVTQTPKHLITATGQRVTLRCSPRSGDLSVYWYQQSLDQGLQFLIQYYNGEERAKGNILERFSAQQFPDLHSELNLSSLELGDSALYFCASSPHGGTSGVREQFFGPGTRLTVL.

In its sample, this clone was seen once. The gene calls are TRBV11-2 and TRBJ1-1; the match to TRBD1 covers 8 bases. The CDR3 extends over 14 amino acids. Per the germline V gene, CDR1 is SGHAT and CDR2 is FQNNGV. V lost 3 bases and J lost 4; bases outside the gene matches: 4. CDR3 DNA: TGTGCCAGCAGCTTCGAAGGACAGGGCACTGAAGCTTTCTTT. Translating gives CASSFEGQGTEAFF.

The V gene is TRBV10-3, the J gene TRBJ1-1; D uncertain. Per germline, CDR1 ENHRY and CDR2 SYGVKD. Trimming pared 0 bases from V and 0 bases from J, leaving 20 bases between. The CDR3 covers 19 residues. The CDR3 spells CAISESDRSPTAMNTEAFF. DNA for the CDR3: TGTGCCATCAGTGAGTCCGATCGGAGCCCCACGGCGATGAACACTGAAGCTTTCTTT.

The genes are TRBV28 and TRBJ1-5, with a possible D match to TRBD1 (5 bases). The germline V gene encodes CDR1 MDHEN and CDR2 SYDVKM. This CDR3 has 16 amino acids. V was clipped by 3 bases and J by 7 bases, with 19 bases between them. The chain's CDR3 is CASSLGRRSQGQPQHF. CDR3 DNA sequence: TGTGCCAGCAGTTTGGGTCGCAGGAGCCAGGGCCAGCCCCAGCATTTT.

To note about this clone: Distinct nucleotide sequences in the sample also encode this CDR3. The gene calls are TRBV6-5 and TRBJ2-7, with D possibly matching TRBD1 (5 bases). V was clipped by 6 bases and J by 0 bases, with 15 bases between them. The length of the CDR3 is 15 residues. Germline lookup yields CDR1 MNHEY and CDR2 SVGAGI. This CDR3 is CASSPDRSSSYEQYF. The CDR3 nucleotides read TGTGCCAGCAGCCCCGACAGATCGAGCTCCTACGAGCAGTACTTC.